This entry features one TCR beta chain sequence. No antigen is known for it. The study reverse transcribed the entire isolated RNA, so it sequenced expressed TCRB transcripts. The assay was immunoSEQ multiplex PCR, and TCRdb's table has in-frame clones only and misses some. The sample yields hundreds of thousands of clones, over 12% seen once. Germline lookup yields CDR1 SGHRS and CDR2 YFSETQ. The CDR3 has 16 residues. V gave up 2 bases and J gave up 0 bases, with 12 bases separating them. Sorted populations all had greater than 98% purity. The source of the sample is a study of beta chain features in type 1 diabetes. Background on the study: Examined across all samples were approximately 99 million sorted cells.

The study, taken as a whole, reports: Although PCR might favor shorter templates, it would do so equally in patients and controls. A moderate, significant TCRB CDR3 shortening appeared in type 1 diabetes across four CD4+ subsets. Insertion counts at VDJ junctions were lower in type 1 diabetes patients, who also showed more deletions there.

The TCR sequence derives from a man aged 18 to 29 with type 1 diabetes. The sequenced sample consisted of naive CD4+ T cells from blood. The chain links TRBV5-1 to TRBJ2-1; D possibly corresponds to TRBD2 (5 bases). In nucleotides, the CDR3 is TGCGCCAGCAGCTTAAGAGGGTTCAGCTCCTACAATGAGCAGTTCTTC. Translated: CASSLRGFSSYNEQFF. Drawing the rest from reference TRBV5-1 and TRBJ2-1, the complete variable domain is KAGVTQTPRYLIKTRGQQVTLSCSPISGHRSVSWYQQTPGQGLQFLFEYFSETQRNKGNFPGRFSGRQFSNSRSEMNVSTLELGDSALYLCASSLRGFSSYNEQFFGPGTRLTVL.